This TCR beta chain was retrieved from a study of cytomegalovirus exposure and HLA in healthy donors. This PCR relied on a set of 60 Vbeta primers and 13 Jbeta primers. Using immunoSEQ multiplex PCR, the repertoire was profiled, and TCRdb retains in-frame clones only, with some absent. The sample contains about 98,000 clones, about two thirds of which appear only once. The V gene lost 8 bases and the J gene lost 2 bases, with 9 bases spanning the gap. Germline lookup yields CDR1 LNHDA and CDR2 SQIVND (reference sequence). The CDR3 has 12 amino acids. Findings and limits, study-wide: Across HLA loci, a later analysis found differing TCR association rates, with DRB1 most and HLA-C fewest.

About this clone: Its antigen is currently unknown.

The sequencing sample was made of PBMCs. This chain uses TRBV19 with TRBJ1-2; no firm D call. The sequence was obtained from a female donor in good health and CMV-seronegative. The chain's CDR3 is CASGPVNYGYTF. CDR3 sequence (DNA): TGTGCCAGTGGTCCGGTGAACTATGGCTACACCTTC.